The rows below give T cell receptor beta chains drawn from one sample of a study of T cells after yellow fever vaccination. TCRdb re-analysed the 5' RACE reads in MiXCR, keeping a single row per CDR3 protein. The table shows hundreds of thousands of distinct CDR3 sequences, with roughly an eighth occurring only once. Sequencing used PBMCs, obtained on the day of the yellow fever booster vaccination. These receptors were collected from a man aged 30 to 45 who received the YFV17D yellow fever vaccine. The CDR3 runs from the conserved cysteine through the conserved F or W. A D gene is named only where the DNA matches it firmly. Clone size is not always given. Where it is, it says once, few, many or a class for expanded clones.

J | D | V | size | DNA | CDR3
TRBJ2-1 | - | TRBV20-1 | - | TGCAGTGCTAGTTCTACAGCTCTCGGTGAGCAGTTCTTC | CSASSTALGEQFF
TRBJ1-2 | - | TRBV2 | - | TGTGCCAGCAGCCCCCAGGGGTATCTCAACTATGGCTACACCTTC | CASSPQGYLNYGYTF
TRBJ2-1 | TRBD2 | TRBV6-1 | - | TGTGCCAGCGATATTAGCGGGACGTACAATGAGCAGTTCTTC | CASDISGTYNEQFF
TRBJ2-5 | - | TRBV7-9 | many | TGTGCCAGCAGCCCCAGCAAAGAGACCCAGTACTTC | CASSPSKETQYF
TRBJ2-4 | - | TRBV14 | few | TGTGCCAGCAGCCAACAAAAAAACATTCAGTACTTC | CASSQQKNIQYF
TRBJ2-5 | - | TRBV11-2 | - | TGTGCCAGCAGCTTACAGCCTTTCCAAGAGACCCAGTACTTC | CASSLQPFQETQYF
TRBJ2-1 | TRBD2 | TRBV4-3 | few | TGCGCCAGCAGCCCCGGGACTAGTTGGGGCGGCGATGAGCAGTTCTTC | CASSPGTSWGGDEQFF
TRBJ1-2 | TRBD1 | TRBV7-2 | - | TGTGCCAGCAGCTCCCCAGGGCAGGGGGCTAGCTATGGCTACACCTTC | CASSSPGQGASYGYTF
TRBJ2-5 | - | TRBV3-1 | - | TGTGCCAGCAGCCAACAGGTCGTTTGGACCCAGTACTTC | CASSQQVVWTQYF
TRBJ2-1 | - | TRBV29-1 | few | TGCAGCCTGGCTCAGGGAGGTGAGCAGTTCTTC | CSLAQGGEQFF
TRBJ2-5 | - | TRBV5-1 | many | TGCGCCAGCAGCTTTCAGGGCGAGGAGACCCAGTACTTC | CASSFQGEETQYF
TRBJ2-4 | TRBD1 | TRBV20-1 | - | TGCAGTGCTAGAGAGGGACAGGGAGAGAGCAAAAACATTCAGTACTTC | CSAREGQGESKNIQYF
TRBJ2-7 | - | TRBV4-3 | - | TGCGCCAGCAGCCAAGATTTGCTGGGAGGCAGACACGAGCAGTACTTC | CASSQDLLGGRHEQYF
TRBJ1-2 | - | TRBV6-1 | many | TGTGCCAGCAGTGAAATCAACGCTAGCTACACCTTC | CASSEINASYTF
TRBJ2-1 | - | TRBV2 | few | TGTGCCAGCAGTGACCATCTCAGCGCGTCCTACAATGAGCAGTTCTTC | CASSDHLSASYNEQFF
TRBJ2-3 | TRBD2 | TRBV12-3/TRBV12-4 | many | TGTGCCAGCAGTTTGACGGGAGGCCTCACAGATACGCAGTATTTT | CASSLTGGLTDTQYF
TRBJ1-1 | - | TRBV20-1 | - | TGCAGTATCCGGACGTACGGGAACACTGAAGCTTTCTTT | CSIRTYGNTEAFF
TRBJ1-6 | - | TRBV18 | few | TGTGCCAGCTCACCATCGGGACACGATAATTCACCCCTCCACTTT | CASSPSGHDNSPLHF
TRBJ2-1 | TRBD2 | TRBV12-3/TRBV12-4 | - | TGTGCCAGCAGTTTAGGGAGAGCGGGAGGGCCAGGCTCCTACAATGAGCAGTTCTTC | CASSLGRAGGPGSYNEQFF
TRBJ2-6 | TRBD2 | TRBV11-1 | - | TGTGCCAGCAGCTTAGCGGGACTAGCGGGGCTACACTCTGGGGCCAACGTCCTGACTTTC | CASSLAGLAGLHSGANVLTF
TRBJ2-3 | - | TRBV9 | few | TGTGCCAGCAGCCGCCCTGGAGGGGGAGATACGCAGTATTTT | CASSRPGGGDTQYF
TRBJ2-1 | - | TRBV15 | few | TGTGCCACCAGCAGCCCCCGGCCTGAGGTCCCCAATGAGCAGTTCTTC | CATSSPRPEVPNEQFF
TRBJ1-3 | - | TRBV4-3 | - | TGCGCCAGCAGCCAATCAACGGGCTCCAGCTCTGGAAACACCATATATTTT | CASSQSTGSSSGNTIYF
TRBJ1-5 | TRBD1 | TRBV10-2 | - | TGCGCCAGCAGTAAGGGACAGGGGTTGCCCCAGCATTTT | CASSKGQGLPQHF
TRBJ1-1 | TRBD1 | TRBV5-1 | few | TGCGCCAGCAGCTGGGGACAGGAAGCTTTCTTT | CASSWGQEAFF
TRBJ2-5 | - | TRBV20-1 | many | TGCAGTGCTTCCAGGACACAAGAGACCCAGTACTTC | CSASRTQETQYF
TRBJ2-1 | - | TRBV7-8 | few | TGTGCCAGCAGCTTAACCGACTATTACAATGAGCAGTTCTTC | CASSLTDYYNEQFF
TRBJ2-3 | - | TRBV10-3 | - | TGTGCCATCAGTGAGTCTCCCGCGGCAGATACGCAGTATTTT | CAISESPAADTQYF
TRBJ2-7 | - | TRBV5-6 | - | TGTGCCAGCAGCCAGACTGACTACGAGCAGTACTTC | CASSQTDYEQYF
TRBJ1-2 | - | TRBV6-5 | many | TGTGCCAGCAGTTACAGGACAGATCTTGTTAACTATGGCTACACCTTC | CASSYRTDLVNYGYTF
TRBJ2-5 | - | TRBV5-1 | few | TGCGCCAGCAGCTTGGAGGGTAGATGGTCCGGTGAGACCCAGTACTTC | CASSLEGRWSGETQYF
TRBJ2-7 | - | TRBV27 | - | TGTGCCAGCAGCAAAACCCCCACCTACGAGCAGTACTTC | CASSKTPTYEQYF
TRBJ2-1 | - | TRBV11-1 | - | TGTGCCAGCAGCTTACGTTTGGGGAACAATGAGCAGTTCTTC | CASSLRLGNNEQFF
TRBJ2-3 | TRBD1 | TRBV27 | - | TGTGCCAGCGGACAGGGGGCGCGGGGGGATACGCAGTATTTT | CASGQGARGDTQYF
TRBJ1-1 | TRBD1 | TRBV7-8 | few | TGTGCCAGCAGTTGGACAGGGAGTATGAACACTGAAGCTTTCTTT | CASSWTGSMNTEAFF
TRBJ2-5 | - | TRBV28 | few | TGTGCCAGCAGTCCCGGACTCACTCCGCGGGAGACCCAGTACTTC | CASSPGLTPRETQYF
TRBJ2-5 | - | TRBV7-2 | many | TGTGCCAGCAGCTTAGCTCCGGTGGGTACCGGAGAAGAGACCCAGTACTTC | CASSLAPVGTGEETQYF
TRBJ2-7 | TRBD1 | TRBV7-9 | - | TGTGCCAGCAGCCCCCCTCCCGGCAGGGGGCGGGCATACGAGCAGTACTTC | CASSPPPGRGRAYEQYF
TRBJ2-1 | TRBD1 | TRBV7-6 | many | TGTGCCAGCTCCACCGCAGGGGGAGTCAATGAGCAGTTCTTC | CASSTAGGVNEQFF
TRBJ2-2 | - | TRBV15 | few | TGTGCCACCAGCACTCTCCTTTACACCGGGGAGCTGTTTTTT | CATSTLLYTGELFF
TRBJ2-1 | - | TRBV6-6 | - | TGTGCCAGCAGGACTTTGTCCTACAATGAGCAGTTCTTC | CASRTLSYNEQFF
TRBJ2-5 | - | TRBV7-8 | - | TGTGCCAGCAGCTGGAGTCATCAAGAGACCCAGTACTTC | CASSWSHQETQYF
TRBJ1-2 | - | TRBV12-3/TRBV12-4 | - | TGTGCCACCCGAAGGACAGTTGACTATGGCTACACCTTC | CATRRTVDYGYTF
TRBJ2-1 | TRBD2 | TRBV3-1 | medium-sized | TGTGCCAGCAGCCAAGAATCCGGACTAGAACGGAAACAGTTCTTC | CASSQESGLERKQFF
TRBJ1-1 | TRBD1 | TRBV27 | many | TGTGCCAGCAGCCCTAGGACAGGGCGAAACACTGAAGCTTTCTTT | CASSPRTGRNTEAFF
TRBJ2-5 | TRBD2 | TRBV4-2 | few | TGTGCCAGCAGCCCCGGGACTAGCGGGAGTAGGGTGGAGACCCAGTACTTC | CASSPGTSGSRVETQYF
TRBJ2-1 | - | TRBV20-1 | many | TGCAGTGCTAGATCAGATGAGCAGTTCTTC | CSARSDEQFF